This is a list of T cell receptor beta chains from one sample in a study of T cells in Graves' hyperthyroidism and ophthalmopathy. TCRdb re-derived calls from the multiplex PCR reads in MiXCR, one entry per CDR3 protein. The repertoire holds some 350,000 distinct CDR3 sequences, about 15% seen once, with around 20% in the top ten. What was sequenced was blood. Receptors originate from a woman aged 55-70 years with Graves' ophthalmopathy. Each CDR3 is given with its conserved first and last residue. A D gene is named only where the DNA matches it firmly. The listing skips clone size in some rows; elsewhere it reads once, few, many or a size class.

V gene	clone size	D gene	J gene	CDR3 protein	CDR3 DNA
TRBV12-3/TRBV12-4	few	NA	TRBJ1-5	CASSSDKSNQPQHF	TGTGCCAGCAGCTCAGATAAAAGCAATCAGCCCCAGCATTTT
TRBV4-1	NA	TRBD2	TRBJ2-7	CASSRLSSGSYEQYF	TGCGCCAGCAGCCGACTCTCTAGCGGCTCCTACGAGCAGTACTTC
TRBV6-1	NA	NA	TRBJ2-1	CASSHPLGGGSNNGQFF	TGTGCCAGCAGTCACCCCCTTGGAGGGGGATCTAACAATGGGCAGTTCTTC
TRBV14	few	NA	TRBJ2-7	CASSQDLAGEQYF	TGTGCCAGCAGCCAAGATTTGGCCGGGGAGCAGTACTTC
TRBV28	NA	TRBD1	TRBJ1-1	CASSLLGQGGEAFF	TGTGCCAGCAGTTTATTAGGACAGGGCGGTGAAGCTTTCTTT
TRBV12-3/TRBV12-4	many	TRBD2	TRBJ2-7	CASSGLAENYEQYF	TGTGCCAGCAGCGGACTAGCGGAGAACTACGAGCAGTACTTC
TRBV6-6	many	TRBD2	TRBJ2-5	CASSYFPGGLETQYF	TGTGCCAGCAGTTACTTCCCGGGGGGGCTAGAGACCCAGTACTTC
TRBV12-3/TRBV12-4	many	NA	TRBJ1-2	CASSSGRINYGYTF	TGTGCCAGCAGTTCGGGACGGATTAACTATGGCTACACCTTC
TRBV7-6	many	TRBD2	TRBJ2-1	CASSLGGGRAPHEQFF	TGTGCCAGCAGCTTAGGAGGCGGGAGGGCCCCCCATGAGCAGTTCTTC
TRBV6-1	many	NA	TRBJ2-5	CASRGSGNRGETQYF	TGTGCCAGCAGAGGGAGCGGCAACCGAGGGGAGACCCAGTACTTC
TRBV5-6	NA	TRBD2	TRBJ2-7	CASSPRGGGIARYEQYF	TGTGCCAGCAGCCCCCGGGGGGGGGGCATAGCGCGCTACGAGCAGTACTTC
TRBV20-1	many	NA	TRBJ2-7	CSVISPSSYEQYF	TGCAGTGTAATTAGCCCGAGCTCCTACGAGCAGTACTTC
TRBV5-5	many	TRBD2	TRBJ2-5	CASSWGRGQETQYF	TGTGCCAGCAGCTGGGGGAGGGGACAAGAGACCCAGTACTTC
TRBV5-1	many	NA	TRBJ2-1	CASRLRRDLWLNEQFF	TGCGCCAGCAGACTACGCCGGGACCTCTGGCTCAATGAGCAGTTCTTC
TRBV18	NA	NA	TRBJ2-7	CASSPHPGTPAYEQYF	TGTGCCAGCTCACCTCACCCAGGGACGCCCGCCTACGAGCAGTACTTC
TRBV2	many	NA	TRBJ1-5	CASSPGRDNQPQHF	TGTGCCAGCAGCCCGGGTCGTGACAATCAGCCCCAGCATTTT
TRBV30	NA	TRBD1	TRBJ1-2	CAWSSGTGVGYTF	TGTGCCTGGAGTTCCGGGACAGGGGTTGGCTACACCTTC
TRBV7-3	many	NA	TRBJ2-6	CASSLRAGAISSGANVLTF	TGTGCCAGCAGCTTAAGGGCGGGGGCCATAAGCTCTGGGGCCAACGTCCTGACTTTC
TRBV27	many	NA	TRBJ2-1	CASSLTPGSGNEQFF	TGTGCCAGCAGTTTAACCCCGGGGTCAGGAAATGAGCAGTTCTTC
TRBV7-3	NA	TRBD1	TRBJ1-1	CASSLLDRASNTEAFF	TGTGCCAGCAGCTTATTGGACAGGGCCTCTAACACTGAAGCTTTCTTT
TRBV12-5	NA	NA	TRBJ2-4	CASGLGEGAKNIQYF	TGTGCTAGTGGTTTGGGCGAGGGGGCCAAAAACATTCAGTACTTC
TRBV27	NA	TRBD1	TRBJ1-1	CASSRRGGGNTEAFF	TGTGCCAGCAGCCGCAGGGGGGGGGGGAACACTGAAGCTTTCTTT
TRBV7-8	few	NA	TRBJ1-5	CASSPGGGAGQPQHF	TGTGCCAGCAGCCCCGGGGGCGGGGCGGGGCAGCCCCAGCATTTT
TRBV30	many	TRBD1	TRBJ1-4	CAWSSGTDEKLFF	TGTGCCTGGAGTTCCGGGACAGATGAAAAACTGTTTTTT
TRBV20-1	many	TRBD2	TRBJ2-1	CSASANLAGVLNEQFF	TGCAGTGCTAGTGCTAATCTAGCGGGAGTCCTCAATGAGCAGTTCTTC
TRBV5-1	many	TRBD2	TRBJ2-1	CASSYSGTSGSEPNEQFF	TGCGCCAGCAGCTACTCCGGGACTAGCGGGAGTGAGCCCAATGAGCAGTTCTTC
TRBV28	NA	TRBD1	TRBJ1-5	CASTQGAGSQPQHF	TGTGCCAGCACCCAGGGGGCGGGAAGTCAGCCCCAGCATTTT
TRBV29-1	many	TRBD2	TRBJ2-1	CSVAGTSAFYNEQFF	TGCAGCGTCGCCGGGACTAGCGCCTTCTACAATGAGCAGTTCTTC
TRBV11-2	few	TRBD2	TRBJ2-4	CASSPDPGGKNIQYF	TGTGCCAGCAGCCCCGATCCGGGGGGTAAAAACATTCAGTACTTC
TRBV27	many	TRBD2	TRBJ2-5	CASSYGGEGETQYF	TGTGCCAGCAGTTACGGAGGGGAGGGGGAGACCCAGTACTTC
TRBV12-5	many	TRBD1	TRBJ2-5	CASGPPTGQGLETQYF	TGTGCTAGTGGTCCCCCTACGGGACAGGGGTTGGAGACCCAGTACTTC
TRBV2	NA	NA	TRBJ2-1	CASSEPASDGDNEQFF	TGTGCCAGCAGTGAACCAGCGTCTGATGGTGACAATGAGCAGTTCTTC
TRBV7-9	NA	NA	TRBJ2-7	CASSLQGFEQYF	TGTGCCAGCAGCTTACAGGGATTCGAGCAGTACTTC
TRBV7-9	NA	NA	TRBJ2-4	CASSSYLAKNIQYF	TGTGCCAGCAGCTCATATTTAGCCAAAAACATTCAGTACTTC
TRBV28	many	TRBD2	TRBJ2-1	CASSSLGRVTFF	TGTGCCAGCAGCTCCCTCGGGAGGGTGACGTTCTTC
TRBV11-2	many	NA	TRBJ1-6	CASSTYRDSPLHF	TGTGCCAGCAGCACCTACAGGGACTCACCCCTCCACTTT
TRBV5-1	few	NA	TRBJ1-6	CASSVGWDVNSPLHF	TGCGCCAGCTCCGTCGGGTGGGACGTTAATTCACCCCTCCACTTT
TRBV7-9	NA	TRBD2	TRBJ2-7	CASSLVGAGGSSYEQYF	TGTGCCAGCAGCTTAGTTGGGGCCGGGGGGAGCTCCTACGAGCAGTACTTC
TRBV3-1	many	NA	TRBJ1-2	CASSALKGYGYTF	TGTGCCAGCAGCGCTCTTAAGGGTTATGGCTACACCTTC
TRBV20-1	many	NA	TRBJ1-2	CSARTPLPGRNYGYTF	TGCAGTGCTAGAACCCCGCTCCCGGGCAGAAACTATGGCTACACCTTC
TRBV5-1	few	TRBD1	TRBJ2-3	CASSFGTGAADTQYF	TGCGCCAGCAGCTTTGGGACAGGGGCGGCAGATACGCAGTATTTT
TRBV20-1	few	NA	TRBJ1-4	CSARDLGADNEKLFF	TGCAGTGCTAGAGATCTGGGGGCAGATAATGAAAAACTGTTTTTT